This T cell receptor beta chain was identified during a study of blood T cells in healthy people across ages. Whole-study results and caveats: Age advanced and TCR beta diversity per million T cells fell, roughly linearly.

Donors each provided 9.5 to 10 milliliters of peripheral blood. Together with a sample-barcoded 5' primer, a J-beta primer mix was included in a second PCR lasting about 7 to 11 cycles. TCRdb re-analysed the 5' RACE reads in MiXCR, keeping a single row per CDR3 protein. The table has under 2 million distinct CDR3 sequences, 34% seen once. This clonotype has ten or more counts. Antigen: not known. The receptor's source is a woman aged 25 to 39 in good health. Sequences were obtained from blood.

The CDR3 protein is CASSLEVDSNRLMYEQYF. In DNA form, the CDR3 reads TGTGCCAGCAGCTTAGAAGTTGACAGCAACCGACTAATGTACGAGCAGTACTTC. This chain links TRBV7-2 with TRBJ2-7; D may match TRBD1 or TRBD2 (5 bases each). V lost 1 base and J lost 4, with 23 bases in between. The germline CDR1 and CDR2 sequences are SGHTA and FQGNSA. This CDR3 is built from 18 residues.